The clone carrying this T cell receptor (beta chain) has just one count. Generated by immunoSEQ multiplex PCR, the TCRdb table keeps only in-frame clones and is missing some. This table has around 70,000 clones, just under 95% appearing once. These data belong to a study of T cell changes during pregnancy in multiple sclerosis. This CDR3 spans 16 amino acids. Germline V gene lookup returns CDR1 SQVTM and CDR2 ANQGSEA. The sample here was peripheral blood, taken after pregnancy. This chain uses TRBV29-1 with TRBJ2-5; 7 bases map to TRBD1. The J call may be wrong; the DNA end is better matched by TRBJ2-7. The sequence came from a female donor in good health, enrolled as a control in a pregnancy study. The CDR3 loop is CSVEDPETGNSYEQYF. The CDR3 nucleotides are TGCAGCGTTGAAGATCCCGAGACAGGGAACTCCTACGAGCAGTACTTC.